This T cell receptor (beta chain) was sequenced for a study of cytotoxic CD8 clonotypes in ibrutinib-treated CLL (dated by TCRdb to about 2021). Background on the whole study: The cohort was composed of about 10 relapsed/refractory and roughly 16 treatment-naive patients; IGHV unmutated status was identified in under 18 patients. Responses were partial in 25 or so patients and complete in 2; after median about 5.5 years follow-up, roughly 14 stayed in remission and roughly twelve progressed. Cryopreserved peripheral blood mononuclear cells were collected before treatment, at response, and at either disease progression or sustained remission. An average of 255,043 productive templates and 80,000 to 95,000 productive rearrangements was obtained per sample. Response samples were obtained after a median of around 11 months of treatment, with a range of about 6 to 36 months. Of the approximately 86 people in the trial, about two dozen had longitudinal samples available. Points the paper makes about the study in general: Baseline clonality exceeded that of age-matched healthy donors and correlated strongly with circulating CD8+ T-cell counts. At ibrutinib response clonality went up, during sustained remission it held steady, and at progression it dropped back toward baseline. Sampling times were not matched between patients in sustained remission and patients whose disease was progressing, and lymph node repertoires were not examined. Public clonotypes were found to be uncommon and were observed to contract or remain stable during treatment; the increase in clonality was shown to reflect expansion of private clonotypes at ibrutinib response.

This clone was detected once. No antigen is known for it. Base qualities are missing; no much larger clone stands one base away. For TCR beta library preparation, roughly 2 micrograms of genomic DNA was extracted from cryopreserved PBMCs. Longitudinal blood samples from CLL patients on ibrutinib monotherapy were analyzed using high-throughput TCR beta sequencing. The patients took part in an open-label, single-center phase 2 trial of ibrutinib monotherapy. V loses 2 bases, J loses 0 bases, and the germline ends lie 20 bases apart. Reading the germline V gene gives CDR1 SGHVS and CDR2 FQNEAQ. The CDR3, cysteine through phenylalanine, is 18 amino acids long. CDR3 DNA only is kept here, 54 bases in frame from base 1. A MiSeq instrument was used for deep resolution sequencing, which targeted depths ranging from 1 in 1 million up to 1 in 200,000 T cells, with coverage averaging 10x for each clonotype. The immunoSEQ hsTCRB Kit was used to generate the TCR beta libraries. Turning to the authors' computational methods: Data were analyzed with ImmunoSEQ Data Assistant and ImmunoSEQ Analyzer, with V, D and J genes assigned per IMGT definitions. Clonality, which ranges from 0 to 1, was calculated by subtracting the normalized Shannon entropy of productive rearrangement frequencies from one. Only overrepresented clonotypes making up at least 0.05% of each patient's repertoire were included in the public clonotype analysis. Approximately 13 age-matched healthy donor repertoires from immuneACCESS served as clonality controls. In its TCRdb copy, this immuneACCESS table keeps in-frame sequences only and misses some clones. Where compared with another copy, unresolved V genes explain less than half of these, and the others have no known cause. D and trimming were read from the DNA, whereas the V and J calls and clone size are those reported in that table. Across this sample there are around 310,000 clones, with more than 65% seen only once. The leading ten clones occupy over 6.5% of the sample.

This TCR was sampled from a human donor with chronic lymphocytic leukemia. The sequence joins TRBV7-8 to TRBJ2-7, with TRBD2 tentatively as D gene (6 bases match). This sample comprised PBMCs, obtained before ibrutinib treatment. The CDR3 corresponds to CASSLTAGSRGSSYEQYF. The sequenced DNA: TGTGCCAGCAGCTTAACTGCCGGGAGTAGGGGAAGCTCCTACGAGCAGTACTTC.